Listed below are T cell receptor beta chains from one sample, sequenced in a study of blood T cells in healthy people across ages. MiXCR was run by TCRdb on the 5' RACE reads, yielding one entry per CDR3 protein. Altogether over 600,000 distinct CDR3 sequences are present, more than 50% being singletons, with the ten largest covering approximately 24%. Sequenced sample: blood. The receptors here all came from a middle-aged man in good health. The conserved cysteine and the conserved F or W are not part of the CDR3 here.

TRBV20-1	TRBJ1-2	SAGSQAVNYGYT
TRBV7-9	.	ASSYGSTIYEQY
TRBV12-3/TRBV12-4	TRBJ2-5	ASSLLRERKTQY
TRBV28	TRBJ2-6	ASTSLASGANVLT
TRBV16	TRBJ1-5	ASSQGNQAQH
TRBV4-1	TRBJ2-7	ASSQPLGLGNYEQY
TRBV27	TRBJ2-5	ASSSMGTQY
TRBV7-2	TRBJ2-3	ASSYGARRITTQY
TRBV15	TRBJ1-2	ATSRGQGVNYGYT
TRBV27	TRBJ2-2	ASISGENTGELF
TRBV4-3	TRBJ1-6	ASSQDLTGYNSPLH
TRBV27	TRBJ1-2	ASSTHRGRDYGYT
TRBV20-1	TRBJ1-1	SASRQQNTEAF
TRBV14	TRBJ2-1	ASSQDLVGGPF
TRBV29-1	TRBJ2-1	SVGGTSGNEQF